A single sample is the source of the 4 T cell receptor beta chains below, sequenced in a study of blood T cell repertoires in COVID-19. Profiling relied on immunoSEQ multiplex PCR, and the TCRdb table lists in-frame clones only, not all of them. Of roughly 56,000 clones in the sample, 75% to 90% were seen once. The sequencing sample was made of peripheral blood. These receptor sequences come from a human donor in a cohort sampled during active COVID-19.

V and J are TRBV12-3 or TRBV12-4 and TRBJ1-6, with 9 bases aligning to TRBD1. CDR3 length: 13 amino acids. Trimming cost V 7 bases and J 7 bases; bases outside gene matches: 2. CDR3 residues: CASTDRGNSPLHF. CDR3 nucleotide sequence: TGTGCCAGCACCGACAGGGGGAATTCACCCCTCCACTTT.

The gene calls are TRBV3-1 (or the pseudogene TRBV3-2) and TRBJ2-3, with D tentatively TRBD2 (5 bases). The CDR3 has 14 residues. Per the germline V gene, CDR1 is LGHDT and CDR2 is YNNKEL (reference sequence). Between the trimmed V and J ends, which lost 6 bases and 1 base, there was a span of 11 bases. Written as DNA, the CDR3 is TGTGCCAGCAGAGCAAGCGGACGCACAGATACGCAGTATTTT. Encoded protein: CASRASGRTDTQYF.

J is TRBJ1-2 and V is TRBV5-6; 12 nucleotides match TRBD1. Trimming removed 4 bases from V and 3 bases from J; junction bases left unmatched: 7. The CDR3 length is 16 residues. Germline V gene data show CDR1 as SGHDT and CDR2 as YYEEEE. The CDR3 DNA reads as TGTGCCAGCAGCGTACGGGACAGGGGGCTTTACTATGGCTACACCTTC. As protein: CASSVRDRGLYYGYTF. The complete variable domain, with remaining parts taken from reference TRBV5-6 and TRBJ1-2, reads DAGVTQSPTHLIKTRGQQVTLRCSPKSGHDTVSWYQQALGQGPQFIFQYYEEEERQRGNFPDRFSGHQFPNYSSELNVNALLLGDSALYLCASSVRDRGLYYGYTFGSGTRLTVV.

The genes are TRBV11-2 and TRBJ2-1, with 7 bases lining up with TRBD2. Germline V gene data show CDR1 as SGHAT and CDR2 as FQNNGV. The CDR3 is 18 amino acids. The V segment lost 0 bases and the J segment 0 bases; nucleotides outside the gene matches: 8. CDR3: CASSLERAGSSSYNEQFF. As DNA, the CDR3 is TGTGCCAGCAGCTTAGAACGAGCGGGATCAAGCTCCTACAATGAGCAGTTCTTC.